The 29 T cell receptor beta chains listed next were all sequenced from one sample in a study of blood T cell repertoires in COVID-19. Here immunoSEQ multiplex PCR was the method, and the copy in TCRdb shows in-frame clones only, minus some. The data show tens of thousands of clones, 70% to 90% seen once. Sequenced input: PBMCs or T cells enriched from blood (not recorded which). The origin of the receptors is a woman in her forties or fifties who had recovered from COVID-19.

The CDR3 region has the DNA TGTGCCAGTAGTATCCGATACAGAGATCGAAACACCTTC. It codes for CASSIRYRDRNTF. The chain carries TRBV19 and TRBJ1-2; D call uncertain. CDR1 LNHDA and CDR2 SQIVND come from the germline V gene (reference sequence). V gave up 3 bases and J gave up 12 bases, with 17 bases separating them. This CDR3 contains 13 residues.

J is TRBJ2-1 and V is TRBV4-3; 12 nucleotides align to TRBD2. V was pared by 4 bases and J by 6 bases, with 13 bases of the junction left unmatched. Germline lookup yields CDR1 LGHNA and CDR2 YSLEER. This CDR3 contains 18 residues. The CDR3 reads CASSRDLAGGLPGNEQFF. Here the CDR3 DNA reads TGCGCCAGCAGCCGAGACCTAGCGGGGGGGCTCCCGGGCAATGAGCAGTTCTTC.

This chain uses TRBV28 with TRBJ1-1, with a possible D match to TRBD1 (6 bases). The V end was cut by 3 bases, the J end by 3 bases, with 8 bases between. This CDR3 contains 13 residues. Germline loops: CDR1 MDHEN, CDR2 SYDVKM. The CDR3 DNA reads TGTGCCAGCAGTTTGGACAGAGACACTGAAGCTTTCTTT. Encoded protein: CASSLDRDTEAFF. Supplemented by reference TRBV28 and TRBJ1-1, the full variable domain reads DVKVTQSSRYLVKRTGEKVFLECVQDMDHENMFWYRQDPGLGLRLIYFSYDVKMKEKGDIPEGYSVSREKKERFSLILESASTNQTSMYLCASSLDRDTEAFFGQGTRLTVV.

The chain has TRBV27 and TRBJ1-2; tentative D call: TRBD1 (6 bases). Germline CDR1 is MNHEY and CDR2 is SMNVEV (reference sequence). The V and J ends lost 5 bases and 7 bases respectively, with 17 bases between them. The CDR3 is 14 residues long. The CDR3 is CASSTRGGATGYTF. DNA for the CDR3: TGTGCCAGCAGTACCCGAGGGGGGGCGACTGGCTACACCTTC.

This CDR3 is CASSLRGQGGNQPQHF. The CDR3 region has the DNA TGTGCCAGCAGTTTACGGGGACAGGGTGGCAATCAGCCCCAGCATTTT. The chain couples TRBV27 to TRBJ1-5; 9 positions match TRBD1. The CDR3 runs 16 residues. J gave up 2 bases and V 2 bases, and 4 bases lay outside the gene matches. In germline, CDR1 is MNHEY, CDR2 SMNVEV (reference sequence).

This chain joins TRBV7-6 and TRBJ1-3; D gene ambiguous. V lost 1 base, J lost 0 bases, and 7 bases lay in between. Germline CDR1 reads SGHVS; CDR2 reads FNYEAQ. The CDR3 covers 15 residues. The CDR3 DNA reads as TGTGCCAGCAGCTTAGGGCCAGGCTCTGGAAACACCATATATTTT. It is translated as CASSLGPGSGNTIYF. The whole variable domain, remainder taken from reference TRBV7-6 and TRBJ1-3, is GAGVSQSPRYKVTKRGQDVALRCDPISGHVSLYWYRQALGQGPEFLTYFNYEAQQDKSGLPNDRFSAERPEGSISTLTIQRTEQRDSAMYRCASSLGPGSGNTIYFGEGSWLTVV.

The genes are TRBV12-5 and TRBJ2-1; D remains ambiguous. The CDR3 runs 12 residues. Trimming took 2 bases from V and 7 from J, leaving 6 bases between them. Looked up from germline, CDR1 is LGHNT and CDR2 is FRNRAP. The CDR3 here is CASGLTVNEQFF. The CDR3 DNA is TGTGCTAGTGGTTTGACAGTAAATGAGCAGTTCTTC.

The rearrangement links TRBV10-3 to TRBJ2-7; 8 bases agree with TRBD2. The germline V gene has CDR1 ENHRY and CDR2 SYGVKD. V lost 0 bases and J lost 5; bases outside the gene matches: 3. There are 14 residues in the CDR3. For the CDR3, the DNA is TGTGCCATCAGTGAGTCGAGAGCGGGGGACGAGCAGTACTTC. It translates to CAISESRAGDEQYF.

The chain employs TRBV2 and TRBJ1-6; maybe TRBD1 (5 bases). With 7 bases removed from V and 5 bases from J, the gap between germline ends came to 15 bases. The CDR3 sequence is 15 residues long. Germline assignment: CDR1 SNHLY and CDR2 FYNNEI. DNA of the CDR3: TGTGCCAGCACCATCGACAGACAAGATAATTCACCCCTCCACTTT. Protein product: CASTIDRQDNSPLHF.

Here the CDR3 DNA reads TGTGCCAGCGCGTGGACTAGCGGGTTCTACAATGAGCAGTTCTTC. This gives the protein CASAWTSGFYNEQFF. This chain uses TRBV9 with TRBJ2-1; 11 bases are shared with TRBD2. V was clipped by 7 bases and J by 3 bases; unmatched bases: 6. The germline CDR1 and CDR2 sequences are SGDLS and YYNGEE. The CDR3 extends over 15 amino acids.

This clone appeared a single time. J is TRBJ1-3 and V is TRBV30, with D perhaps matching TRBD1 (5 bases). CDR1 is GTSNPN and CDR2 is SVGIG in the germline V gene (reference sequence). The CDR3 spans 14 residues. With 4 bases removed from V and 6 bases from J, the gap between germline ends came to 16 bases. CDR3 bases: TGTGCCTGGACCAAGGGACTAGGGGTAAACACCATATATTTT. Translated, it gives CAWTKGLGVNTIYF.

The chain links TRBV29-1 to TRBJ2-1; 10 positions match TRBD2. This CDR3 comprises 14 residues. CDR1 and CDR2 from the germline V gene are SQVTM and ANQGSEA. The V gene end was trimmed by 7 bases and the J gene end by 7 bases; junction bases not matched to a gene: 10. CDR3 coding DNA: TGCAGCGCCGGGACTAGCGCAAGCGGGAATGAGCAGTTCTTC. This sequence encodes CSAGTSASGNEQFF.

This clone turned up a few times. The chain links TRBV5-5 to TRBJ1-1; 8 bases map to TRBD1. This CDR3 is built from 13 residues. J gave up 10 bases and V 0 bases, and 5 bases lay outside the gene matches. Germline V lookup: CDR1 SGHKS, CDR2 YYEKEE (reference sequence). CDR3 bases: TGTGCCAGCAGCTTGGGGACCGGGACAGGAGCTTTCTTT. It translates to CASSLGTGTGAFF.

This sequence joins TRBV10-3 and TRBJ1-1, with D maybe TRBD1 (5 bases). The CDR3 loop spans 13 amino acids. V was clipped by 4 bases and J by 1 base, with 7 bases between them. Germline values: CDR1 ENHRY, CDR2 SYGVKD. The CDR3 here is CAISGTGNTEAFF. In DNA, the CDR3 is TGTGCCATCAGTGGAACAGGGAACACTGAAGCTTTCTTT.

The V and J genes are TRBV6-5 and TRBJ1-1; D uncertain. Germline V gives CDR1 MNHEY, CDR2 SVGAGI. V dropped 1 base and J dropped 1 base, with 13 bases sitting between them. This CDR3 comprises 16 residues. The CDR3 protein is CASSYYQVLQNTEAFF. The CDR3 DNA reads TGTGCCAGCAGTTACTACCAGGTCCTTCAGAACACTGAAGCTTTCTTT.

This chain connects TRBV4-3 to TRBJ1-2, with 9 bases matching TRBD1. The CDR3 has 17 residues. Germline-derived CDR1 and CDR2 are LGHNA and YSLEER. V trimming: 0 bases; J trimming: 4 bases; junction bases outside the gene matches: 9. CDR3 nucleotides: TGCGCCAGCAGCCAAGATCGTGGGACAGGGAAGGGCTATGGCTACACCTTC. Translated, it gives CASSQDRGTGKGYGYTF.

A few counts support this clone. CDR3 bases: TGTGCCAGCAGCTACTATACAGGGGCCGACTCTTATGGCTACACCTTC. Translating gives CASSYYTGADSYGYTF. V and J are TRBV7-9 and TRBJ1-2; 7 bases are a match to TRBD1. The CDR3 is made up of 16 amino acids. The junction had 13 bases not matched to a gene; V was cut back by 4 bases and J by 5 bases. Germline V gene lookup returns CDR1 SEHNR and CDR2 FQNEAQ (reference sequence). Variable domain in full (rest from reference TRBV7-9 and TRBJ1-2): DTGVSQNPRHKITKRGQNVTFRCDPISEHNRLYWYRQTLGQGPEFLTYFQNEAQLEKSRLLSDRFSAERPKGSFSTLEIQRTEQGDSAMYLCASSYYTGADSYGYTFGSGTRLTVV.

J is TRBJ1-1 and V is TRBV6-5, with no clear D. The CDR3 consists of 12 residues. V was shortened by 8 bases and J by 1 base, with 8 bases between the two germline ends. CDR1 and CDR2 (germline): MNHEY, SVGAGI. CDR3 amino acids: CASRAGNTEAFF. The CDR3 bases are TGTGCCAGCCGGGCGGGGAACACTGAAGCTTTCTTT.

This clone was found once. V usage is TRBV7-8 and J usage is TRBJ1-1; tentative D call: TRBD1 (5 bases). CDR3 length equals 13 residues. Per the germline V gene, CDR1 is SGHVS and CDR2 is FQNEAQ. Between the trimmed V and J ends, which lost 3 bases and 5 bases, there was a span of 10 bases. CDR3 residues: CASSFAGGTEAFF. CDR3 DNA: TGTGCCAGCAGCTTCGCGGGGGGGACTGAAGCTTTCTTT.

This clone was seen only a few times. The chain joins TRBV30 to TRBJ1-6; D might be TRBD1 (5 bases). CDR3 size: 13 residues. From germline, CDR1 is GTSNPN and CDR2 SVGIG (reference sequence). V was trimmed by 3 bases and J by 10 bases, leaving 13 bases between them. The CDR3 here is CAWSLQARSPLHF. The CDR3 region has the DNA TGTGCCTGGAGCTTACAGGCAAGATCACCCCTCCACTTT.

V gene TRBV16 combines with J gene TRBJ1-1, with 8 bases identical to TRBD1. Unmatched junction bases numbered 9, after V lost 4 bases and J lost 5 bases. CDR1 and CDR2 (germline): KGHSY, FQNENV. This CDR3 comprises 15 residues. The chain's CDR3 is CASSRQTGVRTEAFF. The CDR3 coding sequence is TGTGCCAGCAGCCGCCAGACAGGGGTAAGGACTGAAGCTTTCTTT.

The J gene is TRBJ2-3, the V gene TRBV27, with TRBD2 matching over 7 bases. The germline V gene has CDR1 MNHEY and CDR2 SMNVEV (reference sequence). This CDR3 contains 16 residues. Trimming removed 5 bases from V and 5 bases from J; junction bases left unmatched: 13. The CDR3 is CASSPSAGARGDTQYF. Written as DNA, the CDR3 is TGTGCCAGCAGTCCGTCGGCGGGAGCCCGCGGAGATACGCAGTATTTT.

The sample holds one count of this clone. The CDR3 DNA is TGTGCCAGCAGCTACCAATTCGGCGGGAAAGATACGCAGTATTTT. Protein sequence: CASSYQFGGKDTQYF. The gene calls are TRBV7-2 and TRBJ2-3, with D tentatively TRBD2 (6 bases). CDR3 length equals 15 residues. Germline lookup yields CDR1 SGHTA and CDR2 FQGNSA. Deletions cut 4 bases from V and 5 bases from J, with 16 bases between.

The chain couples TRBV11-2 to TRBJ2-3; a possible D gene is TRBD2 (6 bases). The V gene's germline CDR1 is SGHAT and CDR2 FQNNGV. The CDR3 spans 13 residues. Trimming took 1 base from V and 9 from J, leaving 11 bases between them. CDR3 bases: TGTGCCAGCAGCTTAGGCGGAGCGGGCACGCAGTATTTT. Protein sequence: CASSLGGAGTQYF.

The chain couples TRBV18 to TRBJ2-7; 9 positions agree with TRBD1. V lost 6 bases, J lost 6 bases, and 12 bases stayed unmatched. The CDR3 spans 15 residues. Germline CDR1 reads KGHSH; CDR2 reads LQKENI. CDR3 DNA sequence: TGTGCCAGCTCCCCATTAGGGACAGGGAGCGCCGAGCAGTACTTC. Its translation: CASSPLGTGSAEQYF. The variable domain in full, completed from reference TRBV18 and TRBJ2-7, reads NAGVMQNPRHLVRRRGQEARLRCSPMKGHSHVYWYRQLPEEGLKFMVYLQKENIIDESGMPKERFSAEFPKEGPSILRIQQVVRGDSAAYFCASSPLGTGSAEQYFGPGTRLTVT.

The chain has TRBV7-2 and TRBJ2-5; D remains unclear. Trimming left V 6 bases short and J 3 bases short, with 11 bases between. The CDR3 spans 13 residues. The germline gives CDR1 SGHTA, CDR2 FQGNSA. This chain's CDR3 is CASRRLEKETQYF. The CDR3 nucleotides are TGTGCCAGCAGGAGGCTGGAAAAAGAGACCCAGTACTTC.

The chain recombines TRBV7-6 with TRBJ1-3; 9 bases match TRBD1. There are 16 residues in the CDR3. V lost 5 bases, J lost 2 bases, and 7 bases stayed unmatched. Per the germline V gene, CDR1 is SGHVS and CDR2 is FNYEAQ. CDR3 DNA sequence: TGTGCCAGCAGCCCCATCGGGACAGGGACTGGAAACACCATATATTTT. This sequence encodes CASSPIGTGTGNTIYF.

This chain uses TRBV2 with TRBJ2-5; a weak D match, TRBD2 (5 bases). The germline V gene has CDR1 SNHLY and CDR2 FYNNEI. Trimming took off 4 bases at V and 5 bases at J, with 14 bases between the two ends. The length of the CDR3 is 14 residues. CDR3 residues: CASSAARTFETQYF. The CDR3 bases are TGTGCCAGCAGTGCGGCACGGACTTTTGAGACCCAGTACTTC.

The chain uses TRBV7-8 and TRBJ1-6; 7 bases are shared with TRBD1. Germline V gene data show CDR1 as SGHVS and CDR2 as FQNEAQ. The length of the CDR3 is 16 residues. V lost 4 bases, J lost 7 bases, and 10 bases stayed unmatched. CDR3 sequence: CASSSVGGQTNSPLHF. As DNA, the CDR3 is TGTGCCAGCAGCTCCGTTGGGGGACAGACCAATTCACCCCTCCACTTT.